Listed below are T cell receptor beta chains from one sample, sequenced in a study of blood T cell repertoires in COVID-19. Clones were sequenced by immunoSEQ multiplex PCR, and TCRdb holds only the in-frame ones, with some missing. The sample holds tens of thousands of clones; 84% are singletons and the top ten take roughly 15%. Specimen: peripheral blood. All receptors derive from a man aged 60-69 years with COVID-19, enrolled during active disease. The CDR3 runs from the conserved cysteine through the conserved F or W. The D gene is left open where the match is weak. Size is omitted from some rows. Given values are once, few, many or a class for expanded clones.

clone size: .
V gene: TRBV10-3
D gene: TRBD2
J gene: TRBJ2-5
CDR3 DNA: TGTGCCATCAGTGAGACTAGCGGGAGGACCCAAGAGACCCAGTACTTC
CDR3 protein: CAISETSGRTQETQYF

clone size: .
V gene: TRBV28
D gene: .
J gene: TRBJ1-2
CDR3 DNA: TGTGCCAGCAGTTTAGACAGGTCCTATGGCTACACCTTC
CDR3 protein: CASSLDRSYGYTF

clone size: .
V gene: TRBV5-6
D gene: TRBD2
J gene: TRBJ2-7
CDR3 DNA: TGTGCCAGCAGCTTGGCCACGGGCGGGGGCTACGAGCAGTACTTC
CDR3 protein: CASSLATGGGYEQYF

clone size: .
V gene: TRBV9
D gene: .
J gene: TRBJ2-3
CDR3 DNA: TGTGCCAGCAGCTTTCCCGGTTACACAGATACGCAGTATTTT
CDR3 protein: CASSFPGYTDTQYF

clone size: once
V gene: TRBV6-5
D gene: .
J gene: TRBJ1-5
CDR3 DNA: TGTGCCAGCAGTTACTCGAACGGGGATCAGCCCCAGCATTTT
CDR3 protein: CASSYSNGDQPQHF

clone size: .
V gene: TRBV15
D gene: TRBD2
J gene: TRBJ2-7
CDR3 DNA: TGTGCCACCAGCGGCGGACTAGCGTTGAGCTCCTACGAGCAGTACTTC
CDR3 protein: CATSGGLALSSYEQYF

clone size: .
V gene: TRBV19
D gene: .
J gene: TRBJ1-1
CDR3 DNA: TGTGCCAGTAGAAACCGGGGAGGACAAAACACTGAAGCTTTCTTT
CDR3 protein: CASRNRGGQNTEAFF

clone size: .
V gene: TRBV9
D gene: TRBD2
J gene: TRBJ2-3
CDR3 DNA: TGTGCCAGCAGCGTAGCGAGCGGGGGGGCCGTCAGCACAGATACGCAGTATTTT
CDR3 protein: CASSVASGGAVSTDTQYF

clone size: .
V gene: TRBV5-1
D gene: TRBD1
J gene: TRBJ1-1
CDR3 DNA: TGCGCCAGCAGCCCCGGTGACAGGGACACTGAAGCTTTCTTT
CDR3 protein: CASSPGDRDTEAFF

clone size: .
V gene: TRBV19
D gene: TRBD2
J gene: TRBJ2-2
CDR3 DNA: TGTGCCAGCCTTTTGAGCGGGGGGGCCACCGGGGAGCTGTTTTTT
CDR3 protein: CASLLSGGATGELFF

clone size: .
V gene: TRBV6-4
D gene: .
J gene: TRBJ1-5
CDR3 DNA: TGTGCCAGCAGTGCAGGGTTAGGCCAGCCCCAGCATTTT
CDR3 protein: CASSAGLGQPQHF

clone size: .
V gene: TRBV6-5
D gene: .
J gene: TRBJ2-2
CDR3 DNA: TGTGCCAGCAGAACAACTAGGGCGAGCACCGGGGAGCTGTTTTTT
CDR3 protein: CASRTTRASTGELFF

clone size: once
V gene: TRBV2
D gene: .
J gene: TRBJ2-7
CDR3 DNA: TGTGCCAGCAGTCCGAGCTCCTACGAGCAGTACTTC
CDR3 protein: CASSPSSYEQYF

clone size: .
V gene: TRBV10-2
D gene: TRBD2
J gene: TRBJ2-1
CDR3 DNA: TGCGCCACCAAAATAACCGGGACTAGCGGTAGCTCCTACAATGAGCAGTTCTTC
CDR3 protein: CATKITGTSGSSYNEQFF

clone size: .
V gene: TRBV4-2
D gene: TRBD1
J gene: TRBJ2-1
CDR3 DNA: TGTGCCAGCAGCCCGGGACAGGGGGCAGACAATGAGCAGTTCTTC
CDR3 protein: CASSPGQGADNEQFF

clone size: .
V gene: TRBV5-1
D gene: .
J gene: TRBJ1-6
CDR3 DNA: TGCGCCAGCAGCTCAGGACAGCAGCCAAATTCACCCCTCCACTTT
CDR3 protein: CASSSGQQPNSPLHF

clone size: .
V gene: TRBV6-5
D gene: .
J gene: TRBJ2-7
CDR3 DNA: TGTGCCAGCAGTTACTCGAGGGTGGGTACCTACGAGCAGTACTTC
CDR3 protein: CASSYSRVGTYEQYF

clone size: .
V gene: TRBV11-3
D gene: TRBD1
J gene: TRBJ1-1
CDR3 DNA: TGTGCCAGCAGCTCTTACAGGGGAACTGAAGCTTTCTTT
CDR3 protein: CASSSYRGTEAFF

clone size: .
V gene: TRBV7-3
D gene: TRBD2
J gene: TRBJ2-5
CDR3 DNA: TGTGCCAGCAGCTTGACTAGCGGAACGTATGAGACCCAGTACTTC
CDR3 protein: CASSLTSGTYETQYF

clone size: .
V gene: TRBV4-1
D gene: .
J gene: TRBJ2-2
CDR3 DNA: TGCGCCAGCACTTGGGACTCCCCGTCCGGGGAGCTGTTTTTT
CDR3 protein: CASTWDSPSGELFF

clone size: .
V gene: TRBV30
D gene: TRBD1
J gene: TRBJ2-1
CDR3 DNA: TGTGCCCTAGCCCGGACAGGACAGAATGAGCAGTTCTTC
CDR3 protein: CALARTGQNEQFF

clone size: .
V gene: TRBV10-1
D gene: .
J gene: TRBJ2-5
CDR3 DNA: TGCGCCAGCAGTGATTCGGGGAAGACCCAGTACTTC
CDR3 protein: CASSDSGKTQYF

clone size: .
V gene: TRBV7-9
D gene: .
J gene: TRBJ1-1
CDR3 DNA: TGTGCCAGCAGCCGACAGGTAGTGAACACTGAAGCTTTCTTT
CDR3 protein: CASSRQVVNTEAFF

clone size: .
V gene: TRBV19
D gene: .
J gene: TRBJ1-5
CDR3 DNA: TGTGCCAGTAGTAAGGGGCAGGGGTTTACTCAGCCCCAGCATTTT
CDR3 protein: CASSKGQGFTQPQHF

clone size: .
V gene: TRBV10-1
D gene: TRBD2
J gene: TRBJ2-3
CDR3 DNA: TGCGCCAGCAGTGTCCCTAGCGGGAGCCCCGGGGGAGATACGCAGTATTTT
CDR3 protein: CASSVPSGSPGGDTQYF

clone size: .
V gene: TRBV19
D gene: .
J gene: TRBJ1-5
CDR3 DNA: TGTGCCAGTAGAATGGTCGGGGTCAGAGGGTGGTATGTGCCCCAGCATTTT
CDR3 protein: CASRMVGVRGWYVPQHF

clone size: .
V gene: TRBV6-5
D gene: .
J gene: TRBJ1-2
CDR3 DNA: TGTGCCAGCAGTTACTCGGCTTCGCGGTTAGGTTATGGCTACACCTTC
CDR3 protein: CASSYSASRLGYGYTF

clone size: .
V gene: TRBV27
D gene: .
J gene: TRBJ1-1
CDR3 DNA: TGTGCCAGTATTTACTGGAACACTGAAGCTTTCTTT
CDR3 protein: CASIYWNTEAFF

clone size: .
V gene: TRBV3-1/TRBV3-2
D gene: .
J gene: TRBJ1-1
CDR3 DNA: TGTGCCAGCAGCCAAGATCCGTCCACTGAAGCTTTCTTT
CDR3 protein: CASSQDPSTEAFF

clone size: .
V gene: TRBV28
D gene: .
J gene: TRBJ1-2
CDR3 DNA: TGTGCCAGCAGTCCTGACAGTCTTCTTGGCTACACCTTC
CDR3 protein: CASSPDSLLGYTF

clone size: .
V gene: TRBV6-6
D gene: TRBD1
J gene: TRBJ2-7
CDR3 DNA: TGTGCCAGCAGGACCTCCGGGACAGGATCCTACGAGCAGTACTTC
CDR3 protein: CASRTSGTGSYEQYF

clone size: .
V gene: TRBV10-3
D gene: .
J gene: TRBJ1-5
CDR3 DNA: TGTGCCATCAGCCGGGAGGGGGGGGGCAATCAGCCCCAGCATTTT
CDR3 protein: CAISREGGGNQPQHF

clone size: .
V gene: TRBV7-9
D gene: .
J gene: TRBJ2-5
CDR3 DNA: TGTGCCAGCAGCATGGGAGGGACCCAGTACTTC
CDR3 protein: CASSMGGTQYF

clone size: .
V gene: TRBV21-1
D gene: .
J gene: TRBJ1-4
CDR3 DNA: TGTGCCAGCAGCAGTAATACACCCCCACTGGGCGAAAAACTGTTTTTT
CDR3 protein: CASSSNTPPLGEKLFF

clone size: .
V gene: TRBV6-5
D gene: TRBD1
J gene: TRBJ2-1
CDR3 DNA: TGTGCCAGCAGTTCGGACAGGTTTCCCTACAATGAGCAGTTCTTC
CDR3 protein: CASSSDRFPYNEQFF

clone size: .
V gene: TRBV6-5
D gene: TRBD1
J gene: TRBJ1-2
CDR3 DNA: TGTGCCAGCAGGGCTGACAGGGAGAGAGGCTACACCTTC
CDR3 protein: CASRADRERGYTF

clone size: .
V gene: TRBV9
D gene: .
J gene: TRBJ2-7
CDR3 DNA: TGTGCCAGCAGCAGTGGGAGTGTCTCCTACGAGCAGTACTTC
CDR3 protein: CASSSGSVSYEQYF

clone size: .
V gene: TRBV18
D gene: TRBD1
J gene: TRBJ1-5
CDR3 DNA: TGTGCCAGCTCCGTACAAGGACAGGGGGCGAATCAGCCCCAGCATTTT
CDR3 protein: CASSVQGQGANQPQHF

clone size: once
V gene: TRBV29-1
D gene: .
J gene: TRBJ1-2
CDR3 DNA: TGCAGCGTTTCCCTTTTAGCGGGCTACACCTTC
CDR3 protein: CSVSLLAGYTF

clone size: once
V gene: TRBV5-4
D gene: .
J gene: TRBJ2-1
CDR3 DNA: TGTGCCAGCAGCTTGAAATTAAACAATGAGCAGTTCTTC
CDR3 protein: CASSLKLNNEQFF

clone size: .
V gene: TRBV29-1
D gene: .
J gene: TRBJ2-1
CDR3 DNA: TGCAGCGGTTCTAATTACAATGAGCAGTTCTTC
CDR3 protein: CSGSNYNEQFF

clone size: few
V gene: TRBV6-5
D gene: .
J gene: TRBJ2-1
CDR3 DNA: TGTGCCAGCAGCAAGACCCGACAGGTCGGGCAGTTCTTC
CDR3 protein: CASSKTRQVGQFF

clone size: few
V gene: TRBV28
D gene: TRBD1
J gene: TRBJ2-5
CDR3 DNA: TGTGCCAGCAGTTTAGGGACAGCGTCGCCCCAGTACTTC
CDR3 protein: CASSLGTASPQYF

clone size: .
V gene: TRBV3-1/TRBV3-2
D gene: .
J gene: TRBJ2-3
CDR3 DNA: TGTGCCAGCAGCCCCTACGGACGGGGAGTGGATACGCAGTATTTT
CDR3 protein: CASSPYGRGVDTQYF

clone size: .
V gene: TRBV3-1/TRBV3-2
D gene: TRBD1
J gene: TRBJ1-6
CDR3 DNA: TGTGCCAGCAGCCAAGAGGGGACAGCAAGAGGTTCACCCCTCCACTTT
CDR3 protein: CASSQEGTARGSPLHF

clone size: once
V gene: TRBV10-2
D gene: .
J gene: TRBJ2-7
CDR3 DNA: TGCGCCAGCAGTGACAGCTACGAGCAGTACTTC
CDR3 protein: CASSDSYEQYF